The clone carrying this T cell receptor beta chain was picked up many times. Its matching antigen is unknown. This record comes from a study of neurological immune-mediated disorders. Findings of the study overall: Patients with HTLV-1-associated myelopathy showed the most TCR clonal expansion. Those with multiple sclerosis showed the least, falling below healthy controls.

TCRdb reanalysed the 5' RACE reads using MiXCR and keeps one entry per CDR3 protein. The sample consists of 25,000 to 30,000 distinct CDR3 sequences, about 6.9% of them appearing once. In germline, CDR1 is SGHDT, CDR2 YYEEEE. The V and J ends lost 4 bases and 3 bases, in that order; junction bases with no gene match: 5. The CDR3 is made up of 16 amino acids. The sequenced material came from PBMCs. This chain links TRBV5-6 with TRBJ1-4; TRBD1 agrees at 11 bases. This clonotype was sampled from a woman in her forties or fifties in good health. The CDR3 region is CASSAVGQGANEKLFF. The CDR3 DNA reads TGTGCCAGCAGCGCCGTGGGACAGGGGGCTAATGAAAAACTGTTTTTT. The entire variable domain, with the rest obtained from reference TRBV5-6 and TRBJ1-4, is as follows: DAGVTQSPTHLIKTRGQQVTLRCSPKSGHDTVSWYQQALGQGPQFIFQYYEEEERQRGNFPDRFSGHQFPNYSSELNVNALLLGDSALYLCASSAVGQGANEKLFFGSGTQLSVL.